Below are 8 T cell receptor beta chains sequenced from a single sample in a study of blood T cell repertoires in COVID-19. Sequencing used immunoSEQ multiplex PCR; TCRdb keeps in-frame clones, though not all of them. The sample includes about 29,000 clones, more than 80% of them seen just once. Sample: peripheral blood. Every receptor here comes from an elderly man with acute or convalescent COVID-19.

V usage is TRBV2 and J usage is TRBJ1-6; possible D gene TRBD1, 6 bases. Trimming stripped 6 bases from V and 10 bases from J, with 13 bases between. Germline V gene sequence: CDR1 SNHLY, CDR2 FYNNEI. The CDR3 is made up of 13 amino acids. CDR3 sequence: CASRQQGASPLHF. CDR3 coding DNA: TGTGCCAGCAGGCAACAGGGAGCCTCACCCCTCCACTTT.

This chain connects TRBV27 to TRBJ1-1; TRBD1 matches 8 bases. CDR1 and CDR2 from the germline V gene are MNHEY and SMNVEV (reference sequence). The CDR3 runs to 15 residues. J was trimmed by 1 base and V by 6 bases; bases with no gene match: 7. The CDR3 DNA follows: TGTGCCAGCAGCCCCCTTGGACAGGGGAACACTGAAGCTTTCTTT. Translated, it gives CASSPLGQGNTEAFF.

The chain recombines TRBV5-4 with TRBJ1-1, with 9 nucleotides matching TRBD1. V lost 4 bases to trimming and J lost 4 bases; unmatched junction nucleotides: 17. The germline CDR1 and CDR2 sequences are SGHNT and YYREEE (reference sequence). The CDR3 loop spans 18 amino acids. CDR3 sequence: CASSPPGQGALRGTEAFF. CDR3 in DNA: TGTGCCAGCAGCCCTCCGGGACAGGGTGCCTTGCGGGGCACTGAAGCTTTCTTT.

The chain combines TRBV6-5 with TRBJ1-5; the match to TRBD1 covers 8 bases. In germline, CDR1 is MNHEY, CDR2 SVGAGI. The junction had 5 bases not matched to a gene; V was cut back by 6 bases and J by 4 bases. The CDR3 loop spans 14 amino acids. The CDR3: CASRRTGRNQPQHF. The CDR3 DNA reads TGTGCCAGCAGGAGGACAGGGCGAAATCAGCCCCAGCATTTT.

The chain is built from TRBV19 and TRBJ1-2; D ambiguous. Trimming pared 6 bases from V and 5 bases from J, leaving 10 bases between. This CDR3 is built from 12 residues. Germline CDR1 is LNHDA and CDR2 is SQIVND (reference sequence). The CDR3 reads CASSSEPYGYTF. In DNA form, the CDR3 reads TGTGCCAGTAGCAGCGAACCGTATGGCTACACCTTC.

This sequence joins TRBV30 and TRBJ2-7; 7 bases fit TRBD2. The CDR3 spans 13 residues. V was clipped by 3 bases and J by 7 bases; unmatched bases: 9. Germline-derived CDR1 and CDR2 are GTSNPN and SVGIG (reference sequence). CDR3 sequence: CAWRLAGVGEQYF. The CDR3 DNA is TGTGCCTGGAGACTGGCGGGGGTCGGGGAGCAGTACTTC.

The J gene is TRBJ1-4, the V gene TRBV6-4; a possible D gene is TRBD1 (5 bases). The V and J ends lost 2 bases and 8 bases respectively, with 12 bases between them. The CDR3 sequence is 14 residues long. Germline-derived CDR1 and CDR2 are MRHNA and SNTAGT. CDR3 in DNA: TGTGCCAGCAGTGACCCTGGGGCTGGCGAAAAACTGTTTTTT. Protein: CASSDPGAGEKLFF.

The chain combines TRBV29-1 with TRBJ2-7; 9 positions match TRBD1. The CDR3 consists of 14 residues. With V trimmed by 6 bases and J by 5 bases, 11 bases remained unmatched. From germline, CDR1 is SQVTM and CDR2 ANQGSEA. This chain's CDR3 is CSVSSTGTGNEQYF. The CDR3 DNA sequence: TGCAGCGTCTCGTCTACCGGGACAGGGAACGAGCAGTACTTC.